This entry concerns a single T cell receptor beta chain. The data were taken from a study of Ad26.COV2.S vaccination and SARS-CoV-2 variants. J was trimmed by 9 bases and V by 3 bases; bases with no gene match: 1. This CDR3 comprises 12 residues. Germline V gives CDR1 PRHDT, CDR2 FYEKMQ (reference sequence). Profiling relied on immunoSEQ multiplex PCR, and the TCRdb table lists in-frame clones only, not all of them. There are around 350,000 clones in the sample; about 91% occur only once, and about 3.9% lies in the top ten. The chain has TRBV13 and TRBJ2-1, with TRBD1 identical over 8 bases. This clonotype was obtained from a human donor who had recovered from COVID-19. The material sequenced was peripheral blood, taken after recovery from COVID-19. CDR3 region: CASSFTGGEQFF. Here the CDR3 DNA reads TGTGCCAGCAGCTTTACAGGGGGTGAGCAGTTCTTC. Drawing the rest from reference TRBV13 and TRBJ2-1, the complete variable domain is AAGVIQSPRHLIKEKRETATLKCYPIPRHDTVYWYQQGPGQDPQFLISFYEKMQSDKGSIPDRFSAQQFSDYHSELNMSSLELGDSALYFCASSFTGGEQFFGPGTRLTVL.